The text below deals with one TCR beta chain. The data derive from a study of blood T cell repertoires in COVID-19. Study-level information: Specimens from acute and convalescent COVID-19 originated in the United States, Italy and Spain. T cells, B-cell-depleted T cells, or PBMCs supplied cDNA or gDNA.

As handled by the study authors: Amplified reference gene primers provided the basis for estimating nucleated cell counts. The assay was immunoSEQ multiplex PCR, and TCRdb's table has in-frame clones only and misses some. The V and J calls and the clone size are those of that table, but D and trimming were determined from the DNA. The sample shows more than 85,000 clones, about nine tenths of them seen only once. The CDR3 consists of 12 residues. From germline, CDR1 is MNHEY and CDR2 SMNVEV (reference sequence). V was pared by 8 bases and J by 13 bases, with 21 bases between. V gene TRBV27 combines with J gene TRBJ2-7, with D maybe TRBD2 (7 bases). Specimen: peripheral blood. The TCR originated in a human donor in a cohort sampled during active COVID-19. CDR3 sequence reads: CASFPFTGGPYF. The DNA for the CDR3 is TGTGCCAGCTTCCCGTTCACCGGGGGGCCCTACTTC.